This T cell receptor beta chain was identified during a study of CD8+ T cells in alopecia areata. The CDR3 runs 15 residues. V lost 7 bases, J lost 4 bases, and 12 bases stayed unmatched. Germline CDR1 is SGHNT and CDR2 is YYREEE (reference sequence). Sequencing used cDNA as its template, made by extracting RNA and reverse transcribing it. Produced via immunoSEQ multiplex PCR; TCRdb's table is partial and in-frame only. This table has roughly 200,000 clones, roughly 44% appearing once. Treatment meaning: oral pan-JAK inhibitor, 5-10 mg twice daily. The specimen was CD4+ T cells sorted from blood, collected at approximately week 36, from a patient treated with tofacitinib. The genes are TRBV5-4 and TRBJ2-5; TRBD2 aligns across 8 bases. The origin of this receptor is a human donor with alopecia areata. CDR3 amino acids: CASSVTGRGLETQYF. Here the CDR3 DNA reads TGTGCCAGCTCCGTTACCGGGAGGGGATTAGAGACCCAGTACTTC.